Reported below is one T cell receptor (beta chain). Germline lookup yields CDR1 SGHDT and CDR2 YYEEEE. The CDR3 is 14 residues long. V dropped 5 bases and J dropped 6; count of bases not matched to a gene: 8. Clones were read by immunoSEQ multiplex PCR, and TCRdb kept only the in-frame ones, dropping some. The table includes 65,000 to 85,000 clones, under 90% detected once. These data originate in a study of T cell changes during pregnancy in multiple sclerosis. This sequence was found in a female donor in good health, enrolled as a control in a pregnancy study. The starting material was peripheral blood, obtained after pregnancy. The chain combines TRBV5-6 with TRBJ2-1, with 7 bases identical to TRBD1. CDR3 in amino acids: CASRVQGPLNEQFF. CDR3 DNA sequence: TGTGCCAGCAGGGTACAGGGGCCTCTCAATGAGCAGTTCTTC.